This T cell receptor beta chain was sequenced during a study of T cell changes during pregnancy in multiple sclerosis. The CDR3 loop spans 12 amino acids. In germline, CDR1 is SGHDN, CDR2 FVKESK. Trimming removed 8 bases at V and 0 bases at J, with 8 bases between. Generated by immunoSEQ multiplex PCR, the TCRdb table keeps only in-frame clones and is missing some. The table lists some 70,000 clones, roughly nine tenths of them singletons. This TCR was sampled from a female donor in good health, enrolled as a control in a pregnancy study. The source material was peripheral blood, sampled in the second trimester of pregnancy. The chain is built from TRBV14 and TRBJ2-7; tentative D call: TRBD1 (6 bases). The CDR3 DNA follows: TGTGCCAGCGGACAGTTCTCCTACGAGCAGTACTTC. Translation: CASGQFSYEQYF.